The clone carrying this T cell receptor (beta chain) was found once. What it binds is not known. V was cut by 6 bases and J by 5 bases, with 15 bases left in between. CDR1 is LNHDA, CDR2 SQIVND, per germline (reference sequence). This CDR3 has 14 amino acids. The PCR ran on 60 Vbeta and 13 Jbeta primers. Repertoires were generated with immunoSEQ multiplex PCR, while TCRdb's copy carries only in-frame clones and drops some. Among some 180,000 clones, 65% to 90% were seen once, and the ten largest hold around 2.3%. These data belong to a study of cytomegalovirus exposure and HLA in healthy donors. Notes on the study in general: Segments of the TCR beta V type were, in most cases, productive about 87% or about 30% of the time in an earlier analysis. Rare sequences made up most TCRs, while some public TCRs were found in many donors. There was a cluster of highly shared sequence variants that was likely a sequencing artifact.

The sequencing sample was made of PBMCs. This receptor was taken from a woman aged 45-65 years in good health and CMV-seronegative. The chain combines TRBV19 with TRBJ2-3; no reliable D call. The CDR3 DNA sequence: TGTGCCAGTAGCCGTAACCAGCGAGGAGATACGCAGTATTTT. Amino acids: CASSRNQRGDTQYF.